Below are 26 T cell receptor beta chains sequenced from a single sample in a study of shared clonotypes between healthy human individuals (dated by TCRdb to about 2020). Library preparation employed the immunoSEQ multiplex PCR assay. As stored in TCRdb, this immuneACCESS dataset retains in-frame rearrangements with V and J assigned. A fraction of the clones does not appear; measured against another copy, unresolved V genes explain less than half of the discrepancy, and the remainder lacks a known reason. The sample table holds 1.4 million or so clones, of which about 98.5% were seen once. The ten most abundant clones make up approximately 0.38% of the sample. Material: naive CD4+ T cells sorted from blood. In light of the paper, this sample's cell subset or site label describes: CD45RA+ positively selected. The receptor set was obtained from a man under 40 in good health.

This rearrangement joins TRBV5-1 to TRBJ2-1; 10 nucleotides line up with TRBD2. Germline lookup yields CDR1 SGHRS and CDR2 YFSETQ. V lost 1 base and J lost 3; bases outside the gene matches: 7. The CDR3 has 17 residues. CDR3 amino acids: CASSLTSGAIYYNEQFF. The CDR3 DNA reads as TGCGCCAGCAGCTTGACTAGCGGGGCTATATACTACAATGAGCAGTTCTTC.

The rearrangement uses TRBV5-4 and TRBJ2-3; D unclear. The germline V gene encodes CDR1 SGHNT and CDR2 YYREEE (reference sequence). Trimming took 0 bases from V and 3 from J, leaving 5 bases between them. CDR3 length equals 13 residues. CDR3 in amino acids: CASSLGHTDTQYF. CDR3 nucleotides: TGTGCCAGCAGCTTGGGGCATACAGATACGCAGTATTTT.

This rearrangement joins TRBV18 to TRBJ2-4; perhaps TRBD2 as D (5 bases). The CDR3 totals 16 residues. The V end lost 3 bases, the J end lost 0 bases, and 12 bases lay between the germline ends. Germline CDR1 and CDR2: KGHSH and LQKENI. CDR3 residues: CASSPAGGGAKNIQYF. CDR3 coding DNA: TGTGCCAGCTCACCGGCCGGAGGAGGAGCCAAAAACATTCAGTACTTC.

CDR3: CASSRGGGSTDTQYF. CDR3 sequence (DNA): TGCGCCAGCAGCAGGGGAGGCGGGAGCACAGATACGCAGTATTTT. The rearrangement links TRBV5-1 to TRBJ2-3; maybe TRBD2 (6 bases). The V and J ends lost 4 bases and 0 bases respectively, with 12 bases between them. Looked up from germline, CDR1 is SGHRS and CDR2 is YFSETQ. The CDR3 contains 15 residues.

The V gene is TRBV28, the J gene TRBJ2-7; the match to TRBD2 covers 10 bases. Germline CDR1 reads MDHEN; CDR2 reads SYDVKM. CDR3 length equals 14 residues. The junction had 4 bases not matched to a gene; V was cut back by 2 bases and J by 6 bases. The CDR3 DNA sequence: TGTGCCAGCAGTTTACTAGCGGGGGACGGCGAGCAGTACTTC. This translates into CASSLLAGDGEQYF.

This chain links TRBV28 with TRBJ2-7; 14 positions match TRBD2. The germline CDR1 and CDR2 sequences are MDHEN and SYDVKM. The J segment lost 2 bases and the V segment lost 10 bases, leaving 10 bases of the junction unmatched. The CDR3 sequence is 16 residues long. Here the CDR3 reads CATVGTSGSIPYEQYF. Written as DNA, the CDR3 is TGTGCCACCGTAGGGACTAGCGGGAGTATCCCCTACGAGCAGTACTTC.

The V call is TRBV2, the J call TRBJ2-7; maybe TRBD1 (7 bases). The CDR3 length is 13 residues. From germline, CDR1 is SNHLY and CDR2 FYNNEI. V was shortened by 7 bases and J by 1 base, with 11 bases between the two germline ends. The CDR3 region has the DNA TGTGCCAGCACCCAGGGGGGATCCTACGAGCAGTACTTC. Translated: CASTQGGSYEQYF. The whole variable domain, remainder taken from reference TRBV2 and TRBJ2-7, is EPEVTQTPSHQVTQMGQEVILRCVPISNHLYFYWYRQILGQKVEFLVSFYNNEISEKSEIFDDQFSVERPDGSNFTLKIRSTKLEDSAMYFCASTQGGSYEQYFGPGTRLTVT.

The J gene is TRBJ1-2, the V gene TRBV6-5, with D unresolved. Trimming cost V 6 bases and J 0 bases, with 14 bases left between them. The germline CDR1 and CDR2 sequences are MNHEY and SVGAGI. CDR3 length: 15 amino acids. In DNA form, the CDR3 reads TGTGCCAGCAGGCGCGGTGGGAGCTCTAACTATGGCTACACCTTC. It codes for CASRRGGSSNYGYTF.

This chain connects TRBV10-1 to TRBJ2-5; weak D call: TRBD2 (6 bases). This CDR3 has 16 residues. Per germline, CDR1 WNHNN and CDR2 SYGVQD (reference sequence). Trimming removed 2 bases at V and 1 base at J, with 14 bases between. CDR3 in DNA: TGCGCCAGCAGTGAGAATATAGGAGGGATCCAAGAGACCCAGTACTTC. Amino acid sequence: CASSENIGGIQETQYF.

This chain links TRBV30 with TRBJ2-2; D gene unclear. Germline V CDR1 and CDR2: GTSNPN, SVGIG (reference sequence). Trimming removed 3 bases at V and 1 base at J, with 9 bases between. This CDR3 is built from 14 residues. The DNA for the CDR3 is TGTGCCTGGAGGTTCTCTCTGAACACCGGGGAGCTGTTTTTT. It codes for CAWRFSLNTGELFF. Full variable domain (rest looked up from reference TRBV30 and TRBJ2-2): SQTIHQWPATLVQPVGSPLSLECTVEGTSNPNLYWYRQAAGRGLQLLFYSVGIGQISSEVPQNLSASRPQDRQFILSSKKLLLSDSGFYLCAWRFSLNTGELFFGEGSRLTVL.

Points on this clone: The sample holds other DNA sequences that translate to the same CDR3. The genes are TRBV5-4 and TRBJ2-1; no definite D call. V lost 0 bases to trimming and J lost 4 bases, with 5 bases between them. Per germline, CDR1 SGHNT and CDR2 YYREEE (reference sequence). The CDR3 length is 13 residues. The CDR3: CASSLVGYNEQFF. CDR3 bases: TGTGCCAGCAGCTTGGTAGGGTACAATGAGCAGTTCTTC.

The V gene is TRBV11-2, the J gene TRBJ1-2; D perhaps matches TRBD1 (6 bases). CDR3 length: 16 amino acids. V gave up 4 bases and J gave up 12 bases, with 27 bases separating them. The germline V gene encodes CDR1 SGHAT and CDR2 FQNNGV. For the CDR3, the DNA is TGTGCCAGCAGCTCTAAAGCCGGGGGCAATTCCTATGAGGACACCTTC. Translation: CASSSKAGGNSYEDTF.

Remarks on this clone: The sample contains more than one DNA sequence encoding this CDR3. The rearrangement joins TRBV5-1 to TRBJ2-3; D gene ambiguous. Trimming took 4 bases from V and 2 from J, leaving 5 bases between them. Germline CDR1 reads SGHRS; CDR2 reads YFSETQ. The CDR3 loop spans 12 amino acids. CDR3 bases: TGCGCCAGCAGCCCTTCCACAGATACGCAGTATTTT. Encoded protein: CASSPSTDTQYF. The variable domain in full, completed from reference TRBV5-1 and TRBJ2-3, reads KAGVTQTPRYLIKTRGQQVTLSCSPISGHRSVSWYQQTPGQGLQFLFEYFSETQRNKGNFPGRFSGRQFSNSRSEMNVSTLELGDSALYLCASSPSTDTQYFGPGTRLTVL.

This clone occurred once. The chain links TRBV28 to TRBJ2-7; 10 bases fit TRBD1. Per germline, CDR1 MDHEN and CDR2 SYDVKM. This CDR3 region has 16 residues. V dropped 4 bases and J dropped 3; count of bases not matched to a gene: 9. The DNA of the CDR3 is TGTGCCAGCAGTTGGACAGGGGGGTCGGTTTACTACGAGCAGTACTTC. This encodes CASSWTGGSVYYEQYF.

A remark on this clone: The sample carries other DNA sequences with the same CDR3. The chain has TRBV6-6 and TRBJ2-2; D is unclear. Trimming took off 6 bases at V and 5 bases at J, with 4 bases between the two ends. Germline lookup yields CDR1 MNHNY and CDR2 SVGAGI (reference sequence). The CDR3 consists of 11 residues. The CDR3 spells CASRVTGELFF. CDR3 DNA sequence: TGTGCCAGCAGGGTGACCGGGGAGCTGTTTTTT.

This clone has a single count. One end of the junction is discordant with germline, which a read error may explain. The V and J genes are TRBV6-6 and TRBJ2-7, with TRBD1 matching over 7 bases. The germline V gene encodes CDR1 MNHNY and CDR2 SVGAGI (reference sequence). This CDR3 is built from 14 residues. Here the CDR3 reads CASSWDSYSSEQYF. The DNA for the CDR3 is TGTGCCAGCAGTTGGGACAGTTATTCCTCCGAGCAGTACTTC.

In regard to this clone: Additional DNA sequences in this sample encode the identical CDR3. The genes are TRBV7-9 and TRBJ2-7; 11 bases map to TRBD2. Germline-derived CDR1 and CDR2 are SEHNR and FQNEAQ (reference sequence). J gave up 2 bases and V 5 bases, and 5 bases lay outside the gene matches. The CDR3 has 15 residues. The CDR3 region has the DNA TGTGCCAGCAGCCCCGGGACTAGCGGAGCCTACGAGCAGTACTTC. This translates into CASSPGTSGAYEQYF.

This sequence joins TRBV7-9 and TRBJ2-2; 8 bases fit TRBD2. The CDR3 totals 16 residues. Trimming took 2 bases from V and 4 from J; bases not matched to a gene: 6. Germline CDR1 reads SEHNR; CDR2 reads FQNEAQ (reference sequence). The CDR3 region has the DNA TGTGCCAGCAGCTTAAGACGGGAGGGCCGCACCGGGGAGCTGTTTTTT. Amino acid sequence: CASSLRREGRTGELFF. The complete variable domain, with remaining parts taken from reference TRBV7-9 and TRBJ2-2, reads DTGVSQNPRHKITKRGQNVTFRCDPISEHNRLYWYRQTLGQGPEFLTYFQNEAQLEKSRLLSDRFSAERPKGSFSTLEIQRTEQGDSAMYLCASSLRREGRTGELFFGEGSRLTVL.

This clone showed up just once. Other DNA sequences in the sample encode the same CDR3. The V gene is TRBV30, the J gene TRBJ2-5, with 10 bases lining up with TRBD2. The ends lost 4 bases at V and 4 bases at J; junction bases unmatched: 0. Germline loops: CDR1 GTSNPN, CDR2 SVGIG (reference sequence). The CDR3 length is 12 residues. Here the CDR3 DNA reads TGTGCCTGGACTAGCGGGGGAGAGACCCAGTACTTC. This sequence encodes CAWTSGGETQYF.

The chain links TRBV11-3 to TRBJ2-1; the D gene is possibly TRBD1 (5 bases). Per the germline V gene, CDR1 is SGHNT and CDR2 is YENEEA. The CDR3 has 12 amino acids. V was shortened by 5 bases and J by 10 bases, with 12 bases between the two germline ends. This chain's CDR3 is CASSQGETEQFF. As DNA, the CDR3 is TGTGCCAGCAGCCAAGGGGAAACGGAGCAGTTCTTC.

This clone was found once. The genes are TRBV18 and TRBJ2-3, with 9 bases identical to TRBD2. Germline trimming cut 1 base from V and 2 bases from J; bases unmatched to any gene: 4. Germline CDR1 KGHSH, CDR2 LQKENI. The CDR3 totals 16 residues. The CDR3 loop is CASSPLAGAYTDTQYF. The CDR3 DNA reads as TGTGCCAGCTCACCACTAGCGGGAGCCTACACAGATACGCAGTATTTT.

This chain uses TRBV2 with TRBJ1-2; no definite D call. The CDR3 is made up of 13 amino acids. V lost 6 bases to trimming and J lost 6 bases, with 14 bases between them. Germline CDR1 SNHLY, CDR2 FYNNEI. The CDR3 protein is CASRKGSENGYTF. CDR3 DNA: TGTGCCAGCAGAAAGGGCTCAGAGAATGGCTACACCTTC.

The chain combines TRBV9 with TRBJ2-1; 12 nucleotides align to TRBD2. The CDR3 runs 18 residues. The V gene's germline CDR1 is SGDLS and CDR2 YYNGEE. The J segment lost 0 bases and the V segment lost 2 bases, leaving 6 bases of the junction unmatched. CDR3: CASSVGTSGHSSYNEQFF. The CDR3 coding sequence is TGTGCCAGCAGCGTCGGGACTAGCGGGCATAGCTCCTACAATGAGCAGTTCTTC. The full variable domain, in which reference TRBV9 and TRBJ2-1 provide the parts outside the CDR3, is DSGVTQTPKHLITATGQRVTLRCSPRSGDLSVYWYQQSLDQGLQFLIQYYNGEERAKGNILERFSAQQFPDLHSELNLSSLELGDSALYFCASSVGTSGHSSYNEQFFGPGTRLTVL.

The rearrangement links TRBV18 to TRBJ1-1, with 7 bases lining up with TRBD1. This CDR3 region has 12 residues. Germline V lookup: CDR1 KGHSH, CDR2 LQKENI. After removal of 5 bases from V and 10 bases from J, the junction contained 7 bases not matched to a gene. Written as DNA, the CDR3 is TGTGCCAGCTCATCGGACAGGCCGCGAGCTTTCTTT. Translated, it gives CASSSDRPRAFF.

V gene TRBV7-2 combines with J gene TRBJ2-1; D is unclear. The CDR3 runs 13 residues. Trimming pared 2 bases from V and 8 bases from J, leaving 10 bases between. The V gene's germline CDR1 is SGHTA and CDR2 FQGNSA. CDR3 bases: TGTGCCAGCAGCTTAAGGCTAGGCGATGAGCAGTTCTTC. Translation gives CASSLRLGDEQFF.

The table lists this clone with a count of one. V is TRBV7-9 and J is TRBJ1-5; 7 nucleotides align to TRBD1. The CDR3 loop spans 15 amino acids. J lost 6 bases, V lost 1 base, and 6 bases had no gene match. Germline values: CDR1 SEHNR, CDR2 FQNEAQ (reference sequence). CDR3 sequence (DNA): TGTGCCAGCAGCTTAGGACAGGGCCCCACTCAGCCCCAGCATTTT. It specifies CASSLGQGPTQPQHF.